The 32 T cell receptor beta chains below all came from one sample that was sequenced in a study of T cell responses to AZD1222 COVID-19 vaccine. Assay used: immunoSEQ multiplex PCR; TCRdb lists only in-frame clones, some missing. The sample contains about 150,000 clones, about nine tenths of which appear only once. Sequenced here: peripheral blood, sampled after recovery from COVID-19. These receptors were obtained from an adult who had recovered from COVID-19.

V gene TRBV29-1 combines with J gene TRBJ2-2; no reliable D call. The CDR3 loop spans 13 amino acids. CDR1 SQVTM and CDR2 ANQGSEA come from the germline V gene. The germline V and J ends were trimmed by 7 bases and 0 bases, with 9 bases remaining between them. The CDR3 DNA sequence: TGCAGCGCTGACACCTCGAACACCGGGGAGCTGTTTTTT. Its protein is CSADTSNTGELFF.

The rearrangement joins TRBV9 to TRBJ1-1; weak D call: TRBD1 (6 bases). This CDR3 comprises 14 residues. V lost 3 bases and J 4 bases, leaving 13 bases between the germline ends. Germline loops: CDR1 SGDLS, CDR2 YYNGEE. The CDR3 nucleotides read TGTGCCAGCAGCGCGGGACATTTTTTCACTGAAGCTTTCTTT. Amino acids: CASSAGHFFTEAFF.

This sequence joins TRBV6-2 or TRBV6-3 and TRBJ2-7, with D perhaps matching TRBD2 (6 bases). The ends were cut back, 6 bases at V and 6 bases at J, with 9 bases in the middle. Germline lookup yields CDR1 MNHEY and CDR2 SVGEGT. CDR3 length: 11 amino acids. For the CDR3, the DNA is TGTGCCAGCAGCCAAGCGGGCGAGCAGTACTTC. Translated, it gives CASSQAGEQYF.

V gene TRBV6-2 or TRBV6-3 combines with J gene TRBJ1-2; D is undetermined. In germline, CDR1 is MNHEY, CDR2 SVGEGT. V lost 4 bases and J lost 3, with 12 bases in between. The CDR3 has 14 residues. In DNA form, the CDR3 reads TGTGCCAGCAGTTCGCTGGATAGGTACTATGGCTACACCTTC. Protein sequence: CASSSLDRYYGYTF.

The chain joins TRBV29-1 to TRBJ2-3, with TRBD1 as a possible D gene (5 bases). This CDR3 is built from 14 residues. Germline V gene sequence: CDR1 SQVTM, CDR2 ANQGSEA. CDR3 amino acids: CSARQGSPADTQYF. CDR3 DNA sequence: TGCAGTGCGAGGCAGGGATCTCCCGCGGATACGCAGTATTTT.

The rearrangement uses TRBV5-1 and TRBJ1-2; 9 bases align to TRBD1. With V trimmed by 0 bases and J by 7 bases, 7 bases remained unmatched. Per the germline V gene, CDR1 is SGHRS and CDR2 is YFSETQ. This CDR3 spans 15 amino acids. CDR3: CASSLGGQGGGGYTF. Written as DNA, the CDR3 is TGCGCCAGCAGCTTGGGGGGACAGGGAGGAGGTGGCTACACCTTC.

The chain carries TRBV19 and TRBJ1-4, with TRBD1 as a possible D gene (5 bases). This CDR3 has 16 amino acids. Per the germline V gene, CDR1 is LNHDA and CDR2 is SQIVND (reference sequence). V was trimmed by 7 bases and J by 5 bases, leaving 20 bases between them. DNA for the CDR3: TGTGCCAGTACCAGGCAGGGAGGGTATGCGAATGAAAAACTGTTTTTT. It is translated as CASTRQGGYANEKLFF. Together with reference TRBV19 and TRBJ1-4, the CDR3 gives the full variable domain: DGGITQSPKYLFRKEGQNVTLSCEQNLNHDAMYWYRQDPGQGLRLIYYSQIVNDFQKGDIAEGYSVSREKKESFPLTVTSAQKNPTAFYLCASTRQGGYANEKLFFGSGTQLSVL.

The V call is TRBV6-5, the J call TRBJ1-5; D uncertain. Germline V gives CDR1 MNHEY, CDR2 SVGAGI. The V gene lost 7 bases and the J gene lost 2 bases, with 12 bases spanning the gap. The CDR3 totals 14 residues. The CDR3 protein is CASTTPPGNQPQHF. DNA of the CDR3: TGTGCCAGCACGACACCCCCCGGCAATCAGCCCCAGCATTTT.

The chain carries TRBV2 and TRBJ2-1; D is possibly TRBD2 (5 bases). CDR3 size: 14 residues. V was trimmed by 10 bases and J by 0 bases, leaving 13 bases between them. Germline CDR1 is SNHLY and CDR2 is FYNNEI. Here the CDR3 reads CATRLQSSYNEQFF. CDR3 sequence (DNA): TGTGCCACGCGACTACAGAGCTCCTACAATGAGCAGTTCTTC.

V usage is TRBV15 and J usage is TRBJ1-1, with D unresolved. V dropped 0 bases and J dropped 3 bases, with 11 bases sitting between them. CDR1 is LNHNV, CDR2 YYDKDF, per germline (reference sequence). The CDR3 totals 15 residues. CDR3 sequence reads: CATSRDEAGDTEAFF. CDR3 bases: TGTGCCACCAGCAGAGATGAGGCCGGGGACACTGAAGCTTTCTTT.

The chain has TRBV20-1 and TRBJ1-6; 8 bases map to TRBD1. V lost 3 bases, J lost 5 bases, and 6 bases stayed unmatched. In germline, CDR1 is DFQATT, CDR2 SNEGSKA (reference sequence). There are 15 residues in the CDR3. The CDR3 nucleotides read TGCAGTGCTAGTGGACGGACAGGGCATAATTCACCCCTCCACTTT. It is translated as CSASGRTGHNSPLHF.

This clone was recorded many times. J is TRBJ2-7 and V is TRBV4-2; the D gene is possibly TRBD2 (5 bases). The CDR3 totals 16 residues. Trimming cost V 0 bases and J 0 bases, with 12 bases left between them. Germline-derived CDR1 and CDR2 are LGHNA and YNFKEQ. CDR3 coding DNA: TGTGCCAGCAGCCAAGATTCTATTGGGAGCTCCTACGAGCAGTACTTC. This gives the protein CASSQDSIGSSYEQYF.

This sequence joins TRBV7-9 and TRBJ1-3; no definite D call. Per the germline V gene, CDR1 is SEHNR and CDR2 is FQNEAQ (reference sequence). The length of the CDR3 is 12 residues. Trimming stripped 3 bases from V and 4 bases from J, with 4 bases between. The CDR3 DNA sequence: TGTGCCAGCAGCTTTGGCGGAAACACCATATATTTT. Its translation: CASSFGGNTIYF.

V is TRBV5-1 and J is TRBJ1-1; D perhaps matches TRBD1 (5 bases). Germline loops: CDR1 SGHRS, CDR2 YFSETQ. This CDR3 is 16 amino acids long. The V and J ends lost 5 bases and 3 bases respectively, with 20 bases between them. The CDR3 loop reads CASRPIGAAKDTEAFF. CDR3 in DNA: TGCGCCAGCAGACCAATCGGGGCAGCCAAGGACACTGAAGCTTTCTTT.

This chain uses TRBV3-1 (or the pseudogene TRBV3-2) with TRBJ2-2; D perhaps matches TRBD2 (5 bases). This CDR3 contains 14 residues. Germline loops: CDR1 LGHDT, CDR2 YNNKEL (reference sequence). Trimming took 3 bases from V and 4 from J, leaving 9 bases between them. CDR3: CASSQRTFTGELFF. The CDR3 nucleotides read TGTGCCAGCAGCCAGAGGACTTTCACCGGGGAGCTGTTTTTT.

The V and J genes are TRBV11-3 and TRBJ2-3; D possibly matches TRBD1 or TRBD2 (5 bases each). Germline-derived CDR1 and CDR2 are SGHNT and YENEEA. Trimming removed 5 bases from V and 4 bases from J, with 19 bases in between. This CDR3 comprises 16 residues. The CDR3 nucleotides read TGTGCCAGCAGCCCAGGGACGACCCAAAGGGCAGATACGCAGTATTTT. Its translation: CASSPGTTQRADTQYF.

The V and J genes are TRBV6-2 or TRBV6-3 and TRBJ1-5, with D perhaps TRBD1 (5 bases). The CDR3 is 14 amino acids. Between the trimmed V and J ends, which lost 3 bases and 3 bases, there was a span of 9 bases. Germline-derived CDR1 and CDR2 are MNHEY and SVGEGT. CDR3 sequence reads: CASSYRGFNQPQHF. The CDR3 DNA sequence: TGTGCCAGCAGTTATAGGGGCTTCAATCAGCCCCAGCATTTT.

The chain links TRBV7-9 to TRBJ2-2, with unresolved D. The CDR3 totals 16 residues. The ends were cut back, 3 bases at V and 0 bases at J, with 11 bases in the middle. Germline-derived CDR1 and CDR2 are SEHNR and FQNEAQ (reference sequence). The CDR3 sequence is CASSFSKNANTGELFF. Written as DNA, the CDR3 is TGTGCCAGCAGCTTTTCCAAAAACGCGAACACCGGGGAGCTGTTTTTT.

Written as DNA, the CDR3 is TGCGCCAGCAGCCAAGATTTACAAGGGGGAACTGAAGCTTTCTTT. Protein product: CASSQDLQGGTEAFF. The chain links TRBV4-3 to TRBJ1-1, with D maybe TRBD1 (6 bases). The length of the CDR3 is 15 residues. Trimming took off 0 bases at V and 5 bases at J, with 13 bases between the two ends. The V gene's germline CDR1 is LGHNA and CDR2 YSLEER.

This rearrangement joins TRBV4-3 to TRBJ2-5; possible D gene TRBD1, 5 bases. The CDR3 spans 14 residues. Between the trimmed V and J ends, which lost 1 base and 5 bases, there was a span of 11 bases. Germline CDR1 reads LGHNA; CDR2 reads YSLEER. CDR3 sequence (DNA): TGCGCCAGCAGCCAAGTGGCTCCAGGGGAGACCCAGTACTTC. It encodes CASSQVAPGETQYF.

This chain joins TRBV5-6 and TRBJ1-1; no clear D. The CDR3 runs 14 residues. Trimming pared 3 bases from V and 5 bases from J, leaving 14 bases between. CDR1 and CDR2 (germline): SGHDT, YYEEEE. Written as DNA, the CDR3 is TGTGCCAGCAGCTACCCGGGTCCGAGGACTGAAGCTTTCTTT. Translation gives CASSYPGPRTEAFF.

The chain is built from TRBV28 and TRBJ1-2, with D maybe TRBD1 (5 bases). V was shortened by 6 bases and J by 0 bases, with 11 bases between the two germline ends. Looked up from germline, CDR1 is MDHEN and CDR2 is SYDVKM. The CDR3 is 14 residues long. The CDR3 region is CASRGDAANYGYTF. The CDR3, as DNA: TGTGCCAGCAGGGGGGACGCGGCTAACTATGGCTACACCTTC.

V is TRBV12-3 or TRBV12-4 and J is TRBJ2-7; maybe TRBD2 (6 bases). The germline V and J ends were trimmed by 10 bases and 6 bases, with 13 bases remaining between them. The CDR3 consists of 11 residues. This chain's CDR3 is CATGTWSEQYF. The CDR3, as DNA: TGTGCCACCGGGACTTGGAGCGAGCAGTACTTC.

The chain joins TRBV5-4 to TRBJ1-1; perhaps TRBD1 as D (5 bases). CDR1 SGHNT and CDR2 YYREEE come from the germline V gene (reference sequence). V was shortened by 0 bases and J by 1 base, with 13 bases between the two germline ends. The CDR3 is made up of 16 amino acids. The CDR3 sequence: CASSLEGGTGNTEAFF. DNA for the CDR3: TGTGCCAGCAGCTTGGAGGGCGGGACGGGGAACACTGAAGCTTTCTTT.

This clone was found a few times. This chain joins TRBV5-6 and TRBJ2-1; D not certain. Germline CDR1 is SGHDT and CDR2 is YYEEEE. The CDR3 is 15 residues long. V lost 0 bases to trimming and J lost 7 bases, with 14 bases between them. The CDR3 bases are TGTGCCAGCAGCTTGGCCCCACACTTATTGAATGAGCAGTTCTTC. This codes for CASSLAPHLLNEQFF.

The rearrangement joins TRBV7-9 to TRBJ2-6, with no clear D. Germline V CDR1 and CDR2: SEHNR, FQNEAQ (reference sequence). V lost 3 bases and J 4 bases, leaving 4 bases between the germline ends. The CDR3 runs 13 residues. This CDR3 reads CASSFPGANVLTF. The DNA for the CDR3 is TGTGCCAGCAGCTTCCCGGGGGCCAACGTCCTGACTTTC.

The chain uses TRBV6-5 and TRBJ2-7; TRBD1 matches at 9 bases. V lost 10 bases, J lost 6 bases, and 7 bases stayed unmatched. This CDR3 is 12 amino acids long. Germline V gene lookup returns CDR1 MNHEY and CDR2 SVGAGI. The CDR3 DNA follows: TGTGCCACAGGGGACAGGGAGGCCGAGCAGTACTTC. This gives the protein CATGDREAEQYF.

The gene calls are TRBV10-2 and TRBJ1-1; no clear D. CDR1 is WSHSY and CDR2 is SAAADI in the germline V gene. This CDR3 has 13 amino acids. V lost 7 bases and J 1 base, leaving 10 bases between the germline ends. CDR3 residues: CASNIGGNTEAFF. CDR3 nucleotides: TGCGCCAGCAATATCGGTGGGAACACTGAAGCTTTCTTT.

The rearrangement uses TRBV18 and TRBJ2-7; the D gene is possibly TRBD1 (5 bases). V lost 1 base and J lost 3, with 10 bases in between. Germline CDR1 reads KGHSH; CDR2 reads LQKENI. CDR3 length: 14 residues. In DNA, the CDR3 is TGTGCCAGCTCACCACGGGGCTCCATCTACGAGCAGTACTTC. It encodes CASSPRGSIYEQYF.

The V gene is TRBV6-5, the J gene TRBJ1-3; tentatively, D is TRBD1 (6 bases). Per germline, CDR1 MNHEY and CDR2 SVGAGI. The V end lost 6 bases, the J end lost 5 bases, and 14 bases lay between the germline ends. The CDR3 has 14 amino acids. The CDR3 region has the DNA TGTGCCAGCAGAGTGGGAACAGGGAGAAACACCATATATTTT. It specifies CASRVGTGRNTIYF.

This clone was counted only a few times. J is TRBJ2-7 and V is TRBV7-3; tentative D call: TRBD2 (6 bases). The CDR3 length is 13 residues. Trimming left V 8 bases short and J 7 bases short, with 18 bases between. CDR1 and CDR2 from the germline V gene are SGHTA and FQGTGA. The CDR3 sequence: CASGAGSAGEQYF. The CDR3, as DNA: TGTGCCAGCGGGGCGGGAAGTGCAGGGGAGCAGTACTTC.

The chain employs TRBV3-1 (or the pseudogene TRBV3-2) and TRBJ2-3; D may correspond to TRBD1 or TRBD2 (5 bases each). Germline lookup yields CDR1 LGHDT and CDR2 YNNKEL (reference sequence). Trimming removed 4 bases at V and 5 bases at J, with 13 bases between. The CDR3 is 14 amino acids. The CDR3 loop is CASSPGTHIDTQYF. The CDR3 DNA reads TGTGCCAGCAGCCCCGGGACCCACATAGATACGCAGTATTTT.